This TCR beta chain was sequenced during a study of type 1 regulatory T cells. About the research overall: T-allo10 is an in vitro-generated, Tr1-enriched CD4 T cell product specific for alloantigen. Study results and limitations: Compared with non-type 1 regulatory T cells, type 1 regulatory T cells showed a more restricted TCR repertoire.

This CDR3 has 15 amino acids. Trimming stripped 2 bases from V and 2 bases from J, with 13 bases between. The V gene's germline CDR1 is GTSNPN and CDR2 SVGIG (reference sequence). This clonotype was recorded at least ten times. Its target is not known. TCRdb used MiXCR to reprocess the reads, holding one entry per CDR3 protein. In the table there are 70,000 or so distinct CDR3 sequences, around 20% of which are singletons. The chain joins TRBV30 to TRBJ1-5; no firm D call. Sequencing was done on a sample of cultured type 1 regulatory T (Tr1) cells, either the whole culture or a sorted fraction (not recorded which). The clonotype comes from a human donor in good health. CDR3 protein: CAWSLGPKGNQPQHF. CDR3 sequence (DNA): TGTGCCTGGAGTTTAGGCCCTAAGGGCAATCAGCCCCAGCATTTT.